This T cell receptor (beta chain) appears in the sequencing data of a study of T cells in Graves' hyperthyroidism and ophthalmopathy. On the study more broadly: Peripheral blood was drawn at first diagnosis, prior to all treatment.

Trimming took 5 bases from V and 5 from J; bases not matched to a gene: 6. The CDR3 sequence is 13 residues long. The germline V gene encodes CDR1 SQVTM and CDR2 ANQGSEA. Diagnostic assessment was based on clinical symptoms, serum thyroxine and TRAb, thyroid ultrasound and orbital computed tomography. There are many counts of this clonotype. Template material for amplifying TCR beta CDR3 regions consisted of RNA transcripts. In the first-round RT-PCR of the TCR CDR3, the HTBI primer set was used. TCRdb used MiXCR to reprocess the multiplex PCR reads, holding one entry per CDR3 protein. The table shows about 400,000 distinct CDR3 sequences, with more than 15% occurring only once.

This receptor was obtained from a young woman with Graves' hyperthyroidism. This chain joins TRBV29-1 and TRBJ2-5, with 9 bases identical to TRBD2. Source material: blood. The CDR3 DNA sequence: TGCAGCGTTAGCGGGAGGATGATCGAGACCCAGTACTTC. Amino acid sequence: CSVSGRMIETQYF.